The rows below give T cell receptor beta chains drawn from one sample of a study of blood T cell repertoires in COVID-19. Data came from immunoSEQ multiplex PCR; TCRdb stores just in-frame clones and leaves some out. The sample lists approximately 150,000 clones, 80% to 90% occurring once. The sample taken for sequencing was PBMCs or T cells enriched from blood (not recorded which). The receptors come from a woman aged 50 to 65 with acute COVID-19. Both conserved end residues are part of each CDR3.

CDR3 protein: CASSPTRFIQYF; V gene: TRBV3-1/TRBV3-2; J gene: TRBJ2-4
CDR3 protein: CASSLVQGRIGYTF; V gene: TRBV5-5; J gene: TRBJ1-2
CDR3 protein: CASSPTPWGGSTGELFF; V gene: TRBV11-3; J gene: TRBJ2-2
CDR3 protein: CASSPTPAGAVGNEQFF; V gene: TRBV6-2/TRBV6-3; J gene: TRBJ2-1
CDR3 protein: CASSFMVLADTQYF; V gene: TRBV5-1; J gene: TRBJ2-3
CDR3 protein: CASSEHMDRGEHNYGYTF; V gene: TRBV7-7; J gene: TRBJ1-2
CDR3 protein: CASSLEYWGEGLYEQFF; V gene: TRBV11-3; J gene: TRBJ2-1
CDR3 protein: CAISDRANEQYF; V gene: TRBV10-3; J gene: TRBJ2-7
CDR3 protein: CASSLRDSSNSPLHF; V gene: TRBV7-9; J gene: TRBJ1-6
CDR3 protein: CASSFQGEGEQFF; V gene: TRBV7-8; J gene: TRBJ2-1
CDR3 protein: CASSPPTGGSGVDTQYF; V gene: TRBV18; J gene: TRBJ2-3
CDR3 protein: CASSSTGDSYEQYF; V gene: TRBV5-5; J gene: TRBJ2-7
CDR3 protein: CASRKGTGRDTEAFF; V gene: TRBV6-5; J gene: TRBJ1-1
CDR3 protein: CASSLGGQTQYF; V gene: TRBV3-1/TRBV3-2; J gene: TRBJ2-5
CDR3 protein: CASSRGIQWASEQFF; V gene: TRBV4-2; J gene: TRBJ2-1
CDR3 protein: CSVLLPSYGYTF; V gene: TRBV29-1; J gene: TRBJ1-2
CDR3 protein: CASSHGGRPGTRELFF; V gene: TRBV4-1; J gene: TRBJ2-2
CDR3 protein: CASSQDRRTQYF; V gene: TRBV5-1; J gene: TRBJ2-3
CDR3 protein: CASSETFATQYF; V gene: TRBV2; J gene: TRBJ2-3
CDR3 protein: CAISGTGSTEAFF; V gene: TRBV10-3; J gene: TRBJ1-1
CDR3 protein: CASSPTDSPTQPQHF; V gene: TRBV11-2; J gene: TRBJ1-5
CDR3 protein: CSVGQGPTEAFF; V gene: TRBV29-1; J gene: TRBJ1-1
CDR3 protein: CASSVSEFYGYTF; V gene: TRBV9; J gene: TRBJ1-2
CDR3 protein: CATTVIEIARNYNEQFF; V gene: TRBV10-3; J gene: TRBJ2-1
CDR3 protein: CASSQDRGPFGYTF; V gene: TRBV4-3; J gene: TRBJ1-2
CDR3 protein: CAWSLTSGQTQYF; V gene: TRBV30; J gene: TRBJ2-5
CDR3 protein: CASSQLDRASTEAFF; V gene: TRBV4-2; J gene: TRBJ1-1
CDR3 protein: CASSSGDHEYF; V gene: TRBV3-1/TRBV3-2; J gene: TRBJ2-7
CDR3 protein: CASGRESTDTQYF; V gene: TRBV14; J gene: TRBJ2-3
CDR3 protein: CASTPHTGGNTEAFF; V gene: TRBV28; J gene: TRBJ1-1
CDR3 protein: CASSVVLPGTSGIYLHF; V gene: TRBV7-9; J gene: TRBJ2-3
CDR3 protein: CASSDSQKAFF; V gene: TRBV2; J gene: TRBJ1-1
CDR3 protein: CASSPTGTHQPQHF; V gene: TRBV7-2; J gene: TRBJ1-5
CDR3 protein: CASSLEPSTDTQYF; V gene: TRBV5-1; J gene: TRBJ2-3
CDR3 protein: CASSSPGQNTDTQYF; V gene: TRBV28; J gene: TRBJ2-3
CDR3 protein: CASSLGRNTGELFF; V gene: TRBV27; J gene: TRBJ2-2
CDR3 protein: CASSSSGSTDTQYF; V gene: TRBV7-3; J gene: TRBJ2-3
CDR3 protein: CASSPRTSGRGYNEQFF; V gene: TRBV7-9; J gene: TRBJ2-1
CDR3 protein: CASSQFEGGETQYF; V gene: TRBV4-1; J gene: TRBJ2-5
CDR3 protein: CASSLAGGLSYEQYF; V gene: TRBV19; J gene: TRBJ2-7
CDR3 protein: CASSPLAGLSYNEQFF; V gene: TRBV18; J gene: TRBJ2-1
CDR3 protein: CASREAGTGYSPLHF; V gene: TRBV19; J gene: TRBJ1-6
CDR3 protein: CASSQVEETEAFF; V gene: TRBV14; J gene: TRBJ1-1
CDR3 protein: CASSQGQVLNTEAFF; V gene: TRBV3-1/TRBV3-2; J gene: TRBJ1-1